The rows below give T cell receptor beta chains drawn from one sample of a study of cytomegalovirus exposure and HLA in healthy donors. Only in-frame clones appear in the TCRdb table, and some are missing; sequencing was by immunoSEQ multiplex PCR. The sample gives 120,000 to 150,000 clones, 80% of which show up once; 1% to 1.5% is in the top ten. Specimen: PBMCs. These receptors all stem from a male donor in good health and CMV-seropositive. Both conserved end residues are part of each CDR3. Fields, in order: J gene, D gene, V gene, clone size, CDR3 DNA, CDR3 protein. D genes are given only for firm matches. Clone size is shown for a subset of rows, as once, few, many or a class of expanded clone.

J gene: TRBJ2-7; D gene: -; V gene: TRBV28; clone size: -; CDR3 DNA: TGTGCCAGCAGTTTTCGCGGGGAGTACTACGAGCAGTACTTC; CDR3 protein: CASSFRGEYYEQYF
J gene: TRBJ2-7; D gene: TRBD2; V gene: TRBV7-3; clone size: -; CDR3 DNA: TGTGCCAGCAGCTTGGGGGGGTTCCCCTACGAGCAGTACTTC; CDR3 protein: CASSLGGFPYEQYF
J gene: TRBJ2-1; D gene: -; V gene: TRBV19; clone size: once; CDR3 DNA: TGTGCCAGTAGCCAGACAGGTCTAACTTATTACAATGAGCAGTTCTTC; CDR3 protein: CASSQTGLTYYNEQFF
J gene: TRBJ2-1; D gene: TRBD1; V gene: TRBV7-9; clone size: few; CDR3 DNA: TGTGCCAGCAGCTTAGGAGAGACAGGGGGAGGTTATGAGCAGTTCTTC; CDR3 protein: CASSLGETGGGYEQFF
J gene: TRBJ2-7; D gene: TRBD2; V gene: TRBV2; clone size: -; CDR3 DNA: TGTGCCAGCAGTGAAGGGGGAGCGGGAGTAGGTACCGAGCAGTACTTC; CDR3 protein: CASSEGGAGVGTEQYF
J gene: TRBJ2-1; D gene: -; V gene: TRBV9; clone size: once; CDR3 DNA: TGTGCCAGCAGCGTACAACAGGGTGATGAGCAGTTCTTC; CDR3 protein: CASSVQQGDEQFF
J gene: TRBJ2-1; D gene: -; V gene: TRBV6-5; clone size: -; CDR3 DNA: TGTGCCAGCTATAGCGGCTACGAGCAGTTCTTC; CDR3 protein: CASYSGYEQFF
J gene: TRBJ2-1; D gene: TRBD2; V gene: TRBV18; clone size: -; CDR3 DNA: TGTGCCAGCTCACAATCGGGACTAGTTATCGATGAGCAGTTCTTC; CDR3 protein: CASSQSGLVIDEQFF
J gene: TRBJ1-6; D gene: TRBD1; V gene: TRBV9; clone size: -; CDR3 DNA: TGTGCCAGCAGCCCCGAGGGGGACAGCAGGTCACCCCTCCACTTT; CDR3 protein: CASSPEGDSRSPLHF
J gene: TRBJ2-3; D gene: -; V gene: TRBV9; clone size: -; CDR3 DNA: TGTGCCAGCAGCGTGCCGAGGAGTAGCACAGATACGCAGTATTTT; CDR3 protein: CASSVPRSSTDTQYF
J gene: TRBJ2-3; D gene: TRBD1; V gene: TRBV9; clone size: once; CDR3 DNA: TGTGCCAGCAGCGCCGACAGGGGGGGTGGCGCAGATACGCAGTATTTT; CDR3 protein: CASSADRGGGADTQYF
J gene: TRBJ2-5; D gene: -; V gene: TRBV2; clone size: -; CDR3 DNA: TGTGCCAGCAGTTCAATCGCGGGTAATGAAGAGACCCAGTACTTC; CDR3 protein: CASSSIAGNEETQYF
J gene: TRBJ2-7; D gene: -; V gene: TRBV13; clone size: few; CDR3 DNA: TGTGCCAGCAGCTCCGGACTCTCCTACGAGCAGTACTTC; CDR3 protein: CASSSGLSYEQYF
J gene: TRBJ2-7; D gene: -; V gene: TRBV11-2; clone size: once; CDR3 DNA: TGTGCCAGCAGCTTAGATCCAGTTAGCTCCGAGCAGTACTTC; CDR3 protein: CASSLDPVSSEQYF
J gene: TRBJ1-6; D gene: -; V gene: TRBV9; clone size: -; CDR3 DNA: TGTGCCAGCAGCGTAGAAGGCAGGGTCAATTCACCCCTCCACTTT; CDR3 protein: CASSVEGRVNSPLHF
J gene: TRBJ1-6; D gene: -; V gene: TRBV6-1; clone size: -; CDR3 DNA: TGTGCCAGCAGTGAGGACTTCATGGCTTCACCCCTCCACTTT; CDR3 protein: CASSEDFMASPLHF
J gene: TRBJ2-2; D gene: TRBD2; V gene: TRBV9; clone size: -; CDR3 DNA: TGTGCCAGCAGCGACCCCCTAGCGGGAGGGCGAGGCACCGGGGAGCTGTTTTTT; CDR3 protein: CASSDPLAGGRGTGELFF
J gene: TRBJ2-3; D gene: -; V gene: TRBV27; clone size: -; CDR3 DNA: TGTGCCAGCGCCGACAGGCCCACAGATACGCAGTATTTT; CDR3 protein: CASADRPTDTQYF
J gene: TRBJ2-7; D gene: TRBD1; V gene: TRBV4-1; clone size: -; CDR3 DNA: TGCGCCAGCAGCCAGGGACAGGCCCCATACGAGCAGTACTTC; CDR3 protein: CASSQGQAPYEQYF
J gene: TRBJ2-3; D gene: TRBD2; V gene: TRBV5-1; clone size: -; CDR3 DNA: TGCGCCAGCAGCTTGGGGCTAGCTACTAGCGCAGATACGCAGTATTTT; CDR3 protein: CASSLGLATSADTQYF
J gene: TRBJ1-1; D gene: TRBD1; V gene: TRBV5-1; clone size: few; CDR3 DNA: TGCGCCAGCAGAGGACAGGGTCGGACTTTCTTT; CDR3 protein: CASRGQGRTFF
J gene: TRBJ2-2; D gene: -; V gene: TRBV5-8; clone size: -; CDR3 DNA: TGTGCCAGCAGCTTGGAGGGGAAGACCGGGGAGCTGTTTTTT; CDR3 protein: CASSLEGKTGELFF
J gene: TRBJ2-7; D gene: TRBD2; V gene: TRBV2; clone size: once; CDR3 DNA: TGTGCCAGCAGCGGACTAGCGGGAGATGAGCAGTACTTC; CDR3 protein: CASSGLAGDEQYF
J gene: TRBJ1-2; D gene: TRBD1; V gene: TRBV15; clone size: -; CDR3 DNA: TGTGCCACCAGCAAACAGGGGGCGGACGGCTACACCTTC; CDR3 protein: CATSKQGADGYTF
J gene: TRBJ2-3; D gene: TRBD2; V gene: TRBV6-1; clone size: few; CDR3 DNA: TGTGCCAGCAGTGAAGTAGCGGGGACGGCCCCAGATACGCAGTATTTT; CDR3 protein: CASSEVAGTAPDTQYF
J gene: TRBJ2-2; D gene: -; V gene: TRBV4-3; clone size: -; CDR3 DNA: TGCGCCAGCAGCCAAGAAGCAGCGGCCGGGGAGCTGTTTTTT; CDR3 protein: CASSQEAAAGELFF
J gene: TRBJ1-4; D gene: TRBD1; V gene: TRBV7-6; clone size: once; CDR3 DNA: TGTGCCAGCAGCGCCCAGGCGGACAGGGGGCGAATCCCCAATGAAAAACTGTTTTTT; CDR3 protein: CASSAQADRGRIPNEKLFF
J gene: TRBJ2-7; D gene: -; V gene: TRBV2; clone size: -; CDR3 DNA: TGTGCCAGCAGTGAGAACGGGGACACCTCCTACGAGCAGTACTTC; CDR3 protein: CASSENGDTSYEQYF
J gene: TRBJ2-1; D gene: -; V gene: TRBV1; clone size: -; CDR3 DNA: TGCACCAGCAGCCAAGACCAGACTAGGTACTTCTACAATGAGCAGTTCTTC; CDR3 protein: CTSSQDQTRYFYNEQFF
J gene: TRBJ1-1; D gene: -; V gene: TRBV15; clone size: -; CDR3 DNA: TGTGCCACCAGCAGAGAGGGGGCCGGTGAAGCTTTCTTT; CDR3 protein: CATSREGAGEAFF
J gene: TRBJ2-1; D gene: TRBD2; V gene: TRBV28; clone size: -; CDR3 DNA: TGTGCCAGCAGTTTCACTAGCGGGAGTGTCGATGAGCAGTTCTTC; CDR3 protein: CASSFTSGSVDEQFF
J gene: TRBJ1-5; D gene: -; V gene: TRBV12-5; clone size: few; CDR3 DNA: TGTGCTAGTGGTTTGGTAATCCCCAGGCTCAATCAGCCCCAGCATTTT; CDR3 protein: CASGLVIPRLNQPQHF
J gene: TRBJ1-1; D gene: -; V gene: TRBV7-2; clone size: -; CDR3 DNA: TGTGCCAGCAGGACGGAGGTGAACACTGAAGCTTTCTTT; CDR3 protein: CASRTEVNTEAFF
J gene: TRBJ2-7; D gene: -; V gene: TRBV13; clone size: -; CDR3 DNA: TGTGCCAGCAGCTTAGGGCGGGGGACACTAAAGAGGGGGCAGTACTTC; CDR3 protein: CASSLGRGTLKRGQYF
J gene: TRBJ2-3; D gene: TRBD2; V gene: TRBV7-3; clone size: -; CDR3 DNA: TGTGCCAGCCGAAAGACTAGCGGGAGTGGGGATACGCAGTATTTT; CDR3 protein: CASRKTSGSGDTQYF
J gene: TRBJ2-1; D gene: TRBD2; V gene: TRBV10-3; clone size: -; CDR3 DNA: TGTGCCATCAGTGAGCTGATAGCGGGAGGTCTCTCCTACAATGAGCAGTTCTTC; CDR3 protein: CAISELIAGGLSYNEQFF
J gene: TRBJ2-5; D gene: -; V gene: TRBV7-9; clone size: few; CDR3 DNA: TGTGCCAGCAGCGCCCGGGTGGGGCTACAAGAGACCCAGTACTTC; CDR3 protein: CASSARVGLQETQYF
J gene: TRBJ1-2; D gene: TRBD1; V gene: TRBV6-5; clone size: -; CDR3 DNA: TGTGCCAGCGGGACAGCCTATGGCTACACCTTC; CDR3 protein: CASGTAYGYTF
J gene: TRBJ1-4; D gene: -; V gene: TRBV19; clone size: -; CDR3 DNA: TGTGCCAGTAGTATGCGGCCGATTAATGAAAAACTGTTTTTT; CDR3 protein: CASSMRPINEKLFF
J gene: TRBJ2-1; D gene: -; V gene: TRBV21-1; clone size: -; CDR3 DNA: TGTGCCAGCAGCAAAGCCGGGACTAGCGGGAGTCCAGGTATGCAGGGCAATGAGCAGTTCTTC; CDR3 protein: CASSKAGTSGSPGMQGNEQFF
J gene: TRBJ2-5; D gene: TRBD1; V gene: TRBV6-6; clone size: -; CDR3 DNA: TGTGCCAGCAGTTACGGGCGACAGGGGGCCCAGTACTTC; CDR3 protein: CASSYGRQGAQYF
J gene: TRBJ1-5; D gene: TRBD1; V gene: TRBV5-6; clone size: few; CDR3 DNA: TGTGCCAGCAGCTTGGCGACAGGGGGTGGGCAGCCCCAGCATTTT; CDR3 protein: CASSLATGGGQPQHF
J gene: TRBJ2-2; D gene: TRBD2; V gene: TRBV7-8; clone size: -; CDR3 DNA: TGTGCCAGCAGCTTAGCCCCAGCGGGGACCGGGGAGCTGTTTTTT; CDR3 protein: CASSLAPAGTGELFF
J gene: TRBJ2-3; D gene: TRBD2; V gene: TRBV25-1; clone size: few; CDR3 DNA: TGTGCCAGCAGTGAAGGAACTAGCGGGGGTAAGGATACGCAGTATTTT; CDR3 protein: CASSEGTSGGKDTQYF
J gene: TRBJ1-5; D gene: -; V gene: TRBV27; clone size: -; CDR3 DNA: TGTGCCAGCAGTCTCAGGGGAACCAATCAGCCCCAGCATTTT; CDR3 protein: CASSLRGTNQPQHF
J gene: TRBJ2-7; D gene: -; V gene: TRBV2; clone size: -; CDR3 DNA: TGTGCCAGCACTGAACCTTCGGCGAGCGACCCCTACGAGCAGTACTTC; CDR3 protein: CASTEPSASDPYEQYF
J gene: TRBJ2-2; D gene: TRBD2; V gene: TRBV13; clone size: once; CDR3 DNA: TGTGCCAGCAGCCCCCGGGAGGAGATTAACACCGGGGAGCTGTTTTTT; CDR3 protein: CASSPREEINTGELFF
J gene: TRBJ2-1; D gene: -; V gene: TRBV16; clone size: few; CDR3 DNA: TGTGCCAGCAGCCATGAGGGGGATGAGCAGTTCTTC; CDR3 protein: CASSHEGDEQFF
J gene: TRBJ1-5; D gene: -; V gene: TRBV6-1; clone size: -; CDR3 DNA: TGTGCCAGCAGGGGAGGGGGGAATCAGCCCCAGCATTTT; CDR3 protein: CASRGGGNQPQHF
J gene: TRBJ2-5; D gene: TRBD2; V gene: TRBV5-1; clone size: -; CDR3 DNA: TGCGCCAGCAGCTTCAAACTAGCGGGGTTACAAGAGACCCAGTACTTC; CDR3 protein: CASSFKLAGLQETQYF
J gene: TRBJ2-1; D gene: TRBD1; V gene: TRBV28; clone size: -; CDR3 DNA: TGTGCCAGCAGGACTCCACAGGGGGCTAAGCAGTTCTTC; CDR3 protein: CASRTPQGAKQFF
J gene: TRBJ1-1; D gene: -; V gene: TRBV5-6; clone size: -; CDR3 DNA: TGTGCCAGCAGCTTGGTAATGGGGCCCGCGGCTTTCTTT; CDR3 protein: CASSLVMGPAAFF